The source of this T cell receptor beta chain is a study of blood T cell repertoires in COVID-19. About the study: Sites in the United States, Italy and Spain provided acute and convalescent COVID-19 samples. T cells, B-cell-depleted T cells, or PBMCs provided the cDNA or gDNA that served as material.

CDR3 length equals 16 residues. J was trimmed by 8 bases and V by 6 bases; bases with no gene match: 16. CDR1 is MDHEN and CDR2 is SYDVKM in the germline V gene. Followed longitudinally, the Seattle patients had been enrolled during active infection. Study processing details: Using reference gene primer amplification, nucleated cell counts were estimated. Some clones are missing from TCRdb's copy, which holds only in-frame ones; the method was immunoSEQ multiplex PCR. V and J calls plus clone size are reproduced from that table; the DNA served to infer D and trimming. Among some 350,000 clones listed, about 90% were seen once.

The V and J genes are TRBV28 and TRBJ2-5; 9 bases are shared with TRBD1. Source material: peripheral blood. This TCR was recovered from a woman aged 25 to 39 with COVID-19, enrolled during active disease. CDR3 in DNA: TGTGCCAGCAGCGAGAACAGGGGGCGGATGTTTAGAACCCAGTACTTC. Residues: CASSENRGRMFRTQYF.